This paragraph covers one T cell receptor (beta chain) sequence. This CDR3 is built from 14 residues. After removal of 1 base from V and 5 bases from J, the junction contained 3 bases not matched to a gene. Germline loops: CDR1 SGHTA, CDR2 FQGNSA. The sample is drawn from a study of blood T cell repertoires in COVID-19. Those who participated ranged in age from roughly 18 to 95 years and resided in 20 to 25 US areas. How the authors handled the data: Using reference gene primer amplification, nucleated cell counts were estimated. Only in-frame clones appear in the TCRdb table, and some are missing; sequencing was by immunoSEQ multiplex PCR. V and J calls and clone size follow that table, whereas D and trimming were derived from the DNA. The sample lists under 500,000 clones; roughly nine tenths were seen once.

The sequencing sample was made of PBMCs or T cells enriched from blood (not recorded which). The chain joins TRBV7-2 to TRBJ2-7; TRBD2 aligns across 9 bases. The sequence derives from a young woman with acute COVID-19. The CDR3 here is CASSLGGRADEQYF. Here the CDR3 DNA reads TGTGCCAGCAGCTTAGGCGGGAGGGCCGACGAGCAGTACTTC.